These T cell receptor beta chains were read from a single sample in a study of blood T cells in healthy people across ages. TCRdb reprocessed the 5' RACE reads via MiXCR and lists one record per CDR3 protein. Of about 800,000 distinct CDR3 sequences in the sample, less than 60% were seen once. Sequencing was done on a sample of blood. These receptors originate from an elderly man in good health. The CDR3 runs from the conserved cysteine through the conserved F or W. The order of the fields is clone size, D gene, J gene, V gene, CDR3 DNA, CDR3 protein. The D gene is left open where the match is weak. The size entry is marked missing in some rows and otherwise reads once, few, many or a size class.

clone size: NA
D gene: NA
J gene: TRBJ1-4
V gene: TRBV3-1
CDR3 DNA: TGTGCCAGCAGCCAAGAAGGCAGGGGAGACGAAAAACTGTTTTTT
CDR3 protein: CASSQEGRGDEKLFF

clone size: NA
D gene: NA
J gene: TRBJ2-3
V gene: TRBV2
CDR3 DNA: TGTGCCAGCAGGGAGATGGCAGAGACGCAGTATTTT
CDR3 protein: CASREMAETQYF

clone size: many
D gene: TRBD2
J gene: TRBJ2-3
V gene: TRBV28
CDR3 DNA: TGTGCCAGCAGTCCACCTAGCGGGAGCACAGATACGCAGTATTTT
CDR3 protein: CASSPPSGSTDTQYF

clone size: NA
D gene: TRBD2
J gene: TRBJ2-3
V gene: TRBV7-2
CDR3 DNA: TGTGCCAGCAGCGGCGGGGGACCGAGACGAGATACGCAGTATTTT
CDR3 protein: CASSGGGPRRDTQYF

clone size: NA
D gene: TRBD2
J gene: TRBJ2-1
V gene: TRBV9
CDR3 DNA: TGTGCCAGCAGCGTAAGTGTGTTTGCGGGAGACAATGAGCAGTTCTTC
CDR3 protein: CASSVSVFAGDNEQFF

clone size: few
D gene: TRBD2
J gene: TRBJ2-1
V gene: TRBV9
CDR3 DNA: TGTGCCAGCAGCCTCGTAAGGTTCCGGGAGGATGAGCAGTTCTTC
CDR3 protein: CASSLVRFREDEQFF

clone size: NA
D gene: TRBD1
J gene: TRBJ1-5
V gene: TRBV10-3
CDR3 DNA: TGTGCCATCAGCCTCGGTGGACAGGGTAGCAATCAGCCCCAGCATTTT
CDR3 protein: CAISLGGQGSNQPQHF

clone size: NA
D gene: NA
J gene: TRBJ2-5
V gene: TRBV3-1
CDR3 DNA: TGTGCCAGCAGCCAGCTGGTAAGGGAAGAGACCCAGTACTTC
CDR3 protein: CASSQLVREETQYF

clone size: NA
D gene: TRBD2
J gene: TRBJ2-3
V gene: TRBV7-3
CDR3 DNA: TGTGCCTGCAGTGAACCTATAGCGGGAGCCCCAGATACGCAGTATTTT
CDR3 protein: CACSEPIAGAPDTQYF

clone size: NA
D gene: TRBD1
J gene: TRBJ2-1
V gene: TRBV29-1
CDR3 DNA: TGCAGCGCTTCGACAGGGTTCTACAATGAGCAGTTCTTC
CDR3 protein: CSASTGFYNEQFF

clone size: NA
D gene: TRBD2
J gene: TRBJ2-5
V gene: TRBV7-2
CDR3 DNA: TGTGCCAGCAGCTACTACCTTACCGGGACTAGCGTGAAGACCCAGTACTTC
CDR3 protein: CASSYYLTGTSVKTQYF

clone size: few
D gene: NA
J gene: TRBJ1-2
V gene: TRBV28
CDR3 DNA: TGTGCCAGCAGGAAGGGGATCGGTGGCTACACCTTC
CDR3 protein: CASRKGIGGYTF

clone size: few
D gene: TRBD2
J gene: TRBJ2-5
V gene: TRBV5-6
CDR3 DNA: TGTGCCAGCAGCTTGAAAACGGGAGGAAACTACAATGAGCAGTACTTC
CDR3 protein: CASSLKTGGNYNEQYF

clone size: NA
D gene: TRBD2
J gene: TRBJ2-3
V gene: TRBV20-1
CDR3 DNA: TGCAGTGCTAGAGAGGGTCGAGGACTAGGTTCAGATACGCAGTATTTT
CDR3 protein: CSAREGRGLGSDTQYF

clone size: NA
D gene: NA
J gene: TRBJ2-7
V gene: TRBV7-2
CDR3 DNA: TGTGCCAGCAGCTTAGCGCTGAATCTAGCAGAGTACGAGCAGTACTTC
CDR3 protein: CASSLALNLAEYEQYF

clone size: few
D gene: TRBD2
J gene: TRBJ2-5
V gene: TRBV6-2/TRBV6-3
CDR3 DNA: TGTGCCAGCAGATGGGCGGGGGGCCAAGAGACCCAGTACTTC
CDR3 protein: CASRWAGGQETQYF

clone size: NA
D gene: TRBD1
J gene: TRBJ1-1
V gene: TRBV7-2
CDR3 DNA: TGTGCCAGCAAGACAGGGGGGAACACTGAAGCTTTCTTT
CDR3 protein: CASKTGGNTEAFF

clone size: NA
D gene: NA
J gene: TRBJ1-2
V gene: TRBV12-3/TRBV12-4
CDR3 DNA: TGTGCCAGCAGTCCACGGCGGGACCCACCTAACTATGGCTACACCTTC
CDR3 protein: CASSPRRDPPNYGYTF

clone size: NA
D gene: NA
J gene: TRBJ1-6
V gene: TRBV4-3
CDR3 DNA: TGCGCCAGCAGCAGGGAGTTGGGACGATCACCCCCCCACTTT
CDR3 protein: CASSRELGRSPPHF

clone size: NA
D gene: TRBD2
J gene: TRBJ2-7
V gene: TRBV5-1
CDR3 DNA: TGCGCCAGTAGCTTGTCTCAAAGCGGGAGGGGGAACGAGCAGTACTTC
CDR3 protein: CASSLSQSGRGNEQYF

clone size: NA
D gene: NA
J gene: TRBJ2-3
V gene: TRBV15
CDR3 DNA: TGTGCCACCAGCAGAGGCGGGGGCGCAGATACGCAGTATTTT
CDR3 protein: CATSRGGGADTQYF

clone size: NA
D gene: NA
J gene: TRBJ2-5
V gene: TRBV29-1
CDR3 DNA: TGCAGCGTTCGGTCAGACCAAGAGACCCAGTACTTC
CDR3 protein: CSVRSDQETQYF

clone size: few
D gene: NA
J gene: TRBJ1-4
V gene: TRBV20-1
CDR3 DNA: TGCAGTGCTAGATCGGAATATGAAAAACTGTTTTTT
CDR3 protein: CSARSEYEKLFF

clone size: NA
D gene: NA
J gene: TRBJ2-1
V gene: TRBV25-1
CDR3 DNA: TGTGCCAGCAGGGACAGTCCCCCGAGGAATGAGCAGTTCTTC
CDR3 protein: CASRDSPPRNEQFF

clone size: NA
D gene: NA
J gene: TRBJ2-7
V gene: TRBV6-2/TRBV6-3
CDR3 DNA: TGTGCCAGCAGTTTCATAGGGGTGCCCGAGCAGTACTTC
CDR3 protein: CASSFIGVPEQYF

clone size: once
D gene: TRBD2
J gene: TRBJ2-1
V gene: TRBV12-3/TRBV12-4
CDR3 DNA: TGTGCCAGCAGCAGGCGGGGGGGCCTACGGAATGAGCAGTTCTTC
CDR3 protein: CASSRRGGLRNEQFF

clone size: NA
D gene: NA
J gene: TRBJ2-1
V gene: TRBV5-1
CDR3 DNA: TGCGCCAGCAGTGCGCTCGAGAGCTCCTACAATGAGCAGTTCTTC
CDR3 protein: CASSALESSYNEQFF

clone size: few
D gene: NA
J gene: TRBJ1-2
V gene: TRBV2
CDR3 DNA: TGTGCCAGCAGCCCGAGAAGGCAGCTGAACTATGGCTACACCTTC
CDR3 protein: CASSPRRQLNYGYTF

clone size: NA
D gene: NA
J gene: TRBJ2-5
V gene: TRBV20-1
CDR3 DNA: TGCAGGGGCACTAGGTTGGGTGAGCAGTACTTC
CDR3 protein: CRGTRLGEQYF

clone size: NA
D gene: TRBD2
J gene: TRBJ2-5
V gene: TRBV20-1
CDR3 DNA: TGCAGTACTAGAGATGGGCTAGCGGGAGAGACCCAGTACTTC
CDR3 protein: CSTRDGLAGETQYF

clone size: many
D gene: NA
J gene: TRBJ1-4
V gene: TRBV3-1
CDR3 DNA: TGTGCCAGCAGCCAAAATGATGAAAAACTGTTTTTT
CDR3 protein: CASSQNDEKLFF

clone size: once
D gene: TRBD2
J gene: TRBJ2-3
V gene: TRBV13
CDR3 DNA: TGTGCCAGCTCTCGCTCGGTGGGAGGGAGTGGTGATACGCAGTATTTT
CDR3 protein: CASSRSVGGSGDTQYF

clone size: NA
D gene: TRBD1
J gene: TRBJ2-7
V gene: TRBV25-1
CDR3 DNA: TGTGCCAGCAGTGAGCACAGGGGGGACGAGCAGTACTTC
CDR3 protein: CASSEHRGDEQYF

clone size: NA
D gene: TRBD2
J gene: TRBJ2-5
V gene: TRBV3-1
CDR3 DNA: TGTGCCAGCAGCCACGCCCCCGGGACTAGCGGGAGCAATGAGCAGTACTTC
CDR3 protein: CASSHAPGTSGSNEQYF

clone size: NA
D gene: TRBD1
J gene: TRBJ2-6
V gene: TRBV20-1
CDR3 DNA: TGCAGTGCGCCGACAGGGGGCGCTGGGGCCAACGTCCTGACTTTC
CDR3 protein: CSAPTGGAGANVLTF

clone size: few
D gene: TRBD2
J gene: TRBJ2-3
V gene: TRBV12-3/TRBV12-4
CDR3 DNA: TGTGCCAGCAGTTTATTTGGCGGGGGGAACACAGATACGCAGTATTTT
CDR3 protein: CASSLFGGGNTDTQYF

clone size: few
D gene: TRBD2
J gene: TRBJ2-1
V gene: TRBV12-3/TRBV12-4
CDR3 DNA: TGTGCCAGCAGCCCTCTTTCTAGCGGAGCTTACAATGAGCAGTTCTTC
CDR3 protein: CASSPLSSGAYNEQFF

clone size: few
D gene: NA
J gene: TRBJ2-5
V gene: TRBV5-1
CDR3 DNA: TGCGCCAGCAGCTTGGGGGCAGAGCAGTACTTC
CDR3 protein: CASSLGAEQYF

clone size: few
D gene: NA
J gene: TRBJ2-3
V gene: TRBV21-1
CDR3 DNA: TGTGCCAGCAGCAAAGCCACTAGCCCAGACACAGATACGCAGTATTTT
CDR3 protein: CASSKATSPDTDTQYF

clone size: few
D gene: NA
J gene: TRBJ2-1
V gene: TRBV29-1
CDR3 DNA: TGCAGCGTTGAAACATGGACAAGGGCCTACAATGAGCAGTTCTTC
CDR3 protein: CSVETWTRAYNEQFF

clone size: NA
D gene: NA
J gene: TRBJ2-3
V gene: TRBV27
CDR3 DNA: TGTGCCAGCAGTTTAGTGCTAGCCACAGATACGCAGTATTTT
CDR3 protein: CASSLVLATDTQYF

clone size: NA
D gene: NA
J gene: TRBJ2-1
V gene: TRBV14
CDR3 DNA: TGTGCCAGCAGCCAAATGACAGACGGTATTCATTTTGGAACGCCCGAATATGATAATATTGGGCAGTTCTTC
CDR3 protein: CASSQMTDGIHFGTPEYDNIGQFF

clone size: NA
D gene: NA
J gene: TRBJ1-5
V gene: TRBV7-2
CDR3 DNA: TGTGCCAGCAGCGCCGTCGTACAGCTCAATCAGCCCCAGCATTTT
CDR3 protein: CASSAVVQLNQPQHF

clone size: NA
D gene: NA
J gene: TRBJ2-3
V gene: TRBV3-1
CDR3 DNA: TGTGCCAGCAGCCAAGTTCCCGGCAGGAAGGGAGATACGCAGTATTTT
CDR3 protein: CASSQVPGRKGDTQYF

clone size: NA
D gene: TRBD2
J gene: TRBJ2-7
V gene: TRBV5-6
CDR3 DNA: TGTGCCAGCAGCTTTCCAGAGGTCTTGGGACTAGCTTCAAACGAGCAGTACTTC
CDR3 protein: CASSFPEVLGLASNEQYF

clone size: few
D gene: NA
J gene: TRBJ2-5
V gene: TRBV3-1
CDR3 DNA: TGTGCCAGCAGCCAGGGCCTTGACATGGAGACCCAGTACTTC
CDR3 protein: CASSQGLDMETQYF

clone size: NA
D gene: NA
J gene: TRBJ1-1
V gene: TRBV20-1
CDR3 DNA: TGCAGTGCCCCGATCCAGCTGGGGATGGCGAACACTGAAGCTTTCTTT
CDR3 protein: CSAPIQLGMANTEAFF

clone size: few
D gene: NA
J gene: TRBJ2-1
V gene: TRBV12-3/TRBV12-4
CDR3 DNA: TGTGCCAGCAGTTTAGCGGCAGGGACAAATGAGCAGTTCTTC
CDR3 protein: CASSLAAGTNEQFF

clone size: NA
D gene: NA
J gene: TRBJ2-7
V gene: TRBV28
CDR3 DNA: TGTGCCAGCTGCCCCCGGCGGGAAACGAGGAACGAGCAGTACTTC
CDR3 protein: CASCPRRETRNEQYF

clone size: NA
D gene: TRBD1
J gene: TRBJ1-2
V gene: TRBV7-9
CDR3 DNA: TGTGCCAGCAGCGACCGGGACAGGAGATTGGACTATGGCTACACCTTC
CDR3 protein: CASSDRDRRLDYGYTF

clone size: few
D gene: NA
J gene: TRBJ2-1
V gene: TRBV20-1
CDR3 DNA: TGCAGTGCTGGAGGGGGGGAGAGGCTCAATGAGCAGTTCTTC
CDR3 protein: CSAGGGERLNEQFF

clone size: NA
D gene: NA
J gene: TRBJ2-3
V gene: TRBV7-8
CDR3 DNA: TGTGCCAGCAGCAGGCACGAGAACACAGATACGCAGTATTTT
CDR3 protein: CASSRHENTDTQYF

clone size: NA
D gene: TRBD1
J gene: TRBJ2-7
V gene: TRBV20-1
CDR3 DNA: TGCAGTGCTCCCGACAGGGCCGTTACGAGGCACGAGCAGTACTTC
CDR3 protein: CSAPDRAVTRHEQYF

clone size: NA
D gene: NA
J gene: TRBJ2-7
V gene: TRBV12-3/TRBV12-4
CDR3 DNA: TGTGCCGGTAGGGCCATCTACGAGCAGTACTTC
CDR3 protein: CAGRAIYEQYF

clone size: NA
D gene: TRBD2
J gene: TRBJ2-5
V gene: TRBV10-3
CDR3 DNA: TGTGCCATCAGTGTTTATGAGGGCCGCGGGGGGGAGACCCAGTACTTC
CDR3 protein: CAISVYEGRGGETQYF